One and the same sample provided the 14 T cell receptor beta chains below, sequenced in a study of T cells after yellow fever vaccination. MiXCR, applied by TCRdb to the 5' RACE reads, yields one record per CDR3 protein. Of about 340,000 distinct CDR3 sequences in the sample, approximately 12% were seen once. Sequences were derived from CD4+ T cells sorted from PBMCs, sampled 15 days after the yellow fever booster vaccination. These receptors were collected from a man aged 18 to 29 who received the YFV17D yellow fever vaccine.

CDR3 sequence reads: CASSADDSPLHF. CDR3 DNA: TGTGCCAGCAGCGCGGACGATTCACCCCTCCACTTT. This chain joins TRBV12-3 or TRBV12-4 and TRBJ1-6; D unclear. Trimming took off 6 bases at V and 8 bases at J, with 8 bases between the two ends. CDR3 length equals 12 residues.

The genes are TRBV6-4 and TRBJ1-1; the D is unclear. CDR1 is MRHNA, CDR2 SNTAGT, per germline. The V and J ends lost 4 bases and 1 base respectively, with 7 bases between them. The CDR3 is 13 amino acids. The CDR3 region is CASSVEENTEAFF. The CDR3 DNA is TGTGCCAGCAGTGTAGAAGAGAACACTGAAGCTTTCTTT.

This clonotype was detected ten times or more. V gene TRBV29-1 combines with J gene TRBJ1-3; the D is unclear. The CDR3 is made up of 15 amino acids. Germline CDR1 and CDR2: SQVTM and ANQGSEA. Trimming left V 6 bases short and J 0 bases short, with 15 bases between. The CDR3 DNA reads TGCAGCGTGCGAGACGGCGGCGGCTCTGGAAACACCATATATTTT. Its protein is CSVRDGGGSGNTIYF. Supplemented by reference TRBV29-1 and TRBJ1-3, the full variable domain reads SAVISQKPSRDICQRGTSLTIQCQVDSQVTMMFWYRQQPGQSLTLIATANQGSEATYESGFVIDKFPISRPNLTFSTLTVSNMSPEDSSIYLCSVRDGGGSGNTIYFGEGSWLTVV.

This clonotype turned up a few times. This chain uses TRBV7-9 with TRBJ2-1; D is unclear. V shed 6 bases and J shed 0 bases, with 12 bases lying between them. This CDR3 has 15 residues. The germline V gene encodes CDR1 SEHNR and CDR2 FQNEAQ (reference sequence). The CDR3 DNA is TGTGCCAGCAGTTCTAGGCGCCACTCCTACAATGAGCAGTTCTTC. Encoded protein: CASSSRRHSYNEQFF.

A few counts support this clonotype. This rearrangement joins TRBV29-1 to TRBJ2-3; 8 bases line up with TRBD1. The CDR3 totals 14 residues. Per germline, CDR1 SQVTM and CDR2 ANQGSEA. V was clipped by 8 bases and J by 5 bases; unmatched bases: 12. Here the CDR3 DNA reads TGCAGCCTTAGCTGGACAGGGCAGGGAGATACGCAGTATTTT. Its protein product is CSLSWTGQGDTQYF.

In this sample, this clonotype turned up a few times. This chain joins TRBV30 and TRBJ1-3; no firm D call. V gave up 5 bases and J gave up 2 bases, with 10 bases separating them. The CDR3 totals 13 residues. CDR1 and CDR2 from the germline V gene are GTSNPN and SVGIG (reference sequence). The CDR3 region has the DNA TGTGCCTGGGGGGTATCGACTGGAAACACCATATATTTT. Amino acid sequence: CAWGVSTGNTIYF.

This clonotype was seen more than once but under ten times. The chain carries TRBV28 and TRBJ1-1; 9 positions match TRBD1. V shed 3 bases and J 5 bases; nucleotides not matched to a gene: 7. The length of the CDR3 is 15 residues. Germline CDR1 and CDR2: MDHEN and SYDVKM. CDR3 in DNA: TGTGCCAGCAGTTTTGGGACAGGGTCGGGAACTGAAGCTTTCTTT. Amino acids: CASSFGTGSGTEAFF.

The chain couples TRBV7-3 to TRBJ2-1, with 12 bases that match TRBD1. Germline trimming cut 5 bases from V and 6 bases from J; bases unmatched to any gene: 5. This CDR3 is 15 amino acids long. Germline-derived CDR1 and CDR2 are SGHTA and FQGTGA. Written as DNA, the CDR3 is TGTGCCAGCAGCCTGGGACAGGGGGCGATCAATGAGCAGTTCTTC. This translates into CASSLGQGAINEQFF.

The chain is built from TRBV6-9 and TRBJ2-1, with D maybe TRBD2 (6 bases). CDR3 length equals 20 residues. The germline V gene encodes CDR1 MNHGY and CDR2 SVAAGI. V lost 2 bases to trimming and J lost 4 bases, with 27 bases between them. CDR3 region: CASSYRRAFSPRLTYNEQFF. CDR3 in DNA: TGTGCCAGCAGTTATCGGAGGGCCTTTTCCCCCCGCCTCACTTACAATGAGCAGTTCTTC.

This chain uses TRBV12-3 or TRBV12-4 with TRBJ2-7, with 7 bases matching TRBD2. The CDR3 is 17 amino acids. The ends lost 3 bases at V and 1 base at J; junction bases unmatched: 12. The CDR3 bases are TGTGCCAGCAGTTTGGGGCAGTTTACGGGACTATCCTACGAGCAGTACTTC. Translating gives CASSLGQFTGLSYEQYF.

The chain uses TRBV12-3 or TRBV12-4 and TRBJ2-7; weak D call: TRBD1 (6 bases). Trimming removed 1 base from V and 1 base from J, with 8 bases in between. The CDR3 is made up of 14 amino acids. CDR3 amino acids: CASSLGTASYEQYF. The CDR3 DNA reads TGTGCCAGCAGTTTAGGGACAGCTTCCTACGAGCAGTACTTC.

In its sample, this clonotype was seen a few times. The gene calls are TRBV20-1 and TRBJ2-3, with TRBD2 matching 10 bases. Germline CDR1 reads DFQATT; CDR2 reads SNEGSKA (reference sequence). The junction had 6 bases not matched to a gene; V was cut back by 6 bases and J by 0 bases. The CDR3 contains 15 residues. DNA of the CDR3: TGCAGTGCCACCACTAGCGGGGCCAGCACAGATACGCAGTATTTT. It is translated as CSATTSGASTDTQYF.

In this sample, this clonotype turned up many times. This sequence joins TRBV7-6 and TRBJ2-5; TRBD2 agrees at 9 bases. CDR3 length: 14 residues. After removal of 5 bases from V and 5 bases from J, the junction contained 6 bases not matched to a gene. Germline CDR1 SGHVS, CDR2 FNYEAQ. The CDR3 coding sequence is TGTGCCAGCAGCCCCGGGACTAGCCTCGAGACCCAGTACTTC. This gives the protein CASSPGTSLETQYF.

The J gene is TRBJ2-1, the V gene TRBV7-9; unclear D gene. The length of the CDR3 is 13 residues. Between the trimmed V and J ends, which lost 5 bases and 7 bases, there was a span of 12 bases. Germline V gene lookup returns CDR1 SEHNR and CDR2 FQNEAQ (reference sequence). The CDR3 region is CASSPADGNEQFF. For the CDR3, the DNA is TGTGCCAGCAGCCCGGCGGACGGAAATGAGCAGTTCTTC. The variable domain in full, completed from reference TRBV7-9 and TRBJ2-1, reads DTGVSQNPRHKITKRGQNVTFRCDPISEHNRLYWYRQTLGQGPEFLTYFQNEAQLEKSRLLSDRFSAERPKGSFSTLEIQRTEQGDSAMYLCASSPADGNEQFFGPGTRLTVL.